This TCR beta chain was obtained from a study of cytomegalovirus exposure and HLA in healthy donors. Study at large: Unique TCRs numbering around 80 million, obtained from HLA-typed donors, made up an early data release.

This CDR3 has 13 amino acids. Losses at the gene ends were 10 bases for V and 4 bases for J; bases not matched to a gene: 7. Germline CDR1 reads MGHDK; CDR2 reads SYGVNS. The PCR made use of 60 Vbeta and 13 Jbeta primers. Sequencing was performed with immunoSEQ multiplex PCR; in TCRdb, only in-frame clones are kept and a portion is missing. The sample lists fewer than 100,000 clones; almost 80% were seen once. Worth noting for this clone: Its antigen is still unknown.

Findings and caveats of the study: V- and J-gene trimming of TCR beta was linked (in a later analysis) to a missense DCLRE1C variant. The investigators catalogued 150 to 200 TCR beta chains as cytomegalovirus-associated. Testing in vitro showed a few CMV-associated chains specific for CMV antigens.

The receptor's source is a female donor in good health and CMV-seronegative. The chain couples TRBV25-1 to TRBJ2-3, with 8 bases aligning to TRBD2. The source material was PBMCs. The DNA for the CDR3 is TGTGCCACCGGAGGGCGGGGGGCAGATACGCAGTATTTT. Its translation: CATGGRGADTQYF.